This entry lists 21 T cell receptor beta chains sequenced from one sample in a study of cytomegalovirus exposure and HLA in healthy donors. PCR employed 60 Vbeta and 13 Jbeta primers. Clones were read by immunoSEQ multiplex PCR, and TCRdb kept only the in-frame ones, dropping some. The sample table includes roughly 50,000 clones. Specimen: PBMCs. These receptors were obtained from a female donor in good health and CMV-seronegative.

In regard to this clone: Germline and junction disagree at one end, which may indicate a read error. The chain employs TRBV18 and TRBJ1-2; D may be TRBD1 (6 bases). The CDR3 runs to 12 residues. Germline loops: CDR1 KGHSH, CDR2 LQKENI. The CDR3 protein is CASSPLDRDTLF. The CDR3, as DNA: TGTGCCAGCTCACCATTGGACCGGGACACACTCTTC.

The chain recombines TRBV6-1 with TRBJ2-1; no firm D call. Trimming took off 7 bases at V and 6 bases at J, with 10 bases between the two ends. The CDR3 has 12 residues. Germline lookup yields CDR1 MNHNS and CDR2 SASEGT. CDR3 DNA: TGTGCCAGCAATAACGAGGTCAATGAGCAGTTCTTC. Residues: CASNNEVNEQFF.

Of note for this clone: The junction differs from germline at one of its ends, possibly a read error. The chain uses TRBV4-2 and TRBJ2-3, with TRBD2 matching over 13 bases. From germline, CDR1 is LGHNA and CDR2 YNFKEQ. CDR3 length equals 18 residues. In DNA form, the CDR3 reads TGTGCCAGCAGTCCCGCCTCCGGACTAGCGGGAGCGGTGGGTACGCGGTATTTT. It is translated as CASSPASGLAGAVGTRYF.

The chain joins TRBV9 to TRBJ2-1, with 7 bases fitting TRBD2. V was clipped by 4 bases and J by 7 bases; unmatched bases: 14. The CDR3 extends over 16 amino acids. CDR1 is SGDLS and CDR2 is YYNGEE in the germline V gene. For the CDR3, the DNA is TGTGCCAGCAGCCCGGGGGGACTCCCGATACGAAATGAGCAGTTCTTC. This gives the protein CASSPGGLPIRNEQFF. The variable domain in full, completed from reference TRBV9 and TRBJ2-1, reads DSGVTQTPKHLITATGQRVTLRCSPRSGDLSVYWYQQSLDQGLQFLIQYYNGEERAKGNILERFSAQQFPDLHSELNLSSLELGDSALYFCASSPGGLPIRNEQFFGPGTRLTVL.

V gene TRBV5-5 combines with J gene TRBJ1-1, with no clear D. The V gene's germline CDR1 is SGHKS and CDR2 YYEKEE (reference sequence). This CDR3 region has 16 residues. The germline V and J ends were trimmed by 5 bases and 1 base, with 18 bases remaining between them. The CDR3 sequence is CASSKLIPRENTEAFF. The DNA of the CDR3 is TGTGCCAGCAGTAAGCTTATCCCTCGGGAGAACACTGAAGCTTTCTTT. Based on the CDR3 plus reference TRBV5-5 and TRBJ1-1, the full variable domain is DAGVTQSPTHLIKTRGQQVTLRCSPISGHKSVSWYQQVLGQGPQFIFQYYEKEERGRGNFPDRFSARQFPNYSSELNVNALLLGDSALYLCASSKLIPRENTEAFFGQGTRLTVV.

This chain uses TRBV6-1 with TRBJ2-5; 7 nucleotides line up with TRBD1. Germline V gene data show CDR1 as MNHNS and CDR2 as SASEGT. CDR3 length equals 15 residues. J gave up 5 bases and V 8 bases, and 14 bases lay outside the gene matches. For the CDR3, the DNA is TGTGCCAGCTTCGCCCGACAGGGCGCGACGGAGACCCAGTACTTC. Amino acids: CASFARQGATETQYF.

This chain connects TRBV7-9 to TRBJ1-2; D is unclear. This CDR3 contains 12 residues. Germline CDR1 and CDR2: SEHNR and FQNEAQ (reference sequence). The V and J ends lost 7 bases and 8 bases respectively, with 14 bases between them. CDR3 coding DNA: TGTGCCAGCACCCTACAAGAGCGAGGCTACACCTTC. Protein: CASTLQERGYTF.

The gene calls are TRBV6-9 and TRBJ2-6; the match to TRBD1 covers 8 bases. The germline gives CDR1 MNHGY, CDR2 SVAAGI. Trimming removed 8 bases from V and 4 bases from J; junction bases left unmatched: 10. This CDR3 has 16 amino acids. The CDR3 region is CASGSDRAGGANVLTF. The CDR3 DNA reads TGTGCCAGCGGCTCGGACAGGGCGGGAGGGGCCAACGTCCTGACTTTC.

The CDR3 loop reads CASSVAGGANVLTF. CDR3 coding DNA: TGTGCCAGCAGCGTAGCCGGTGGGGCCAACGTCCTGACTTTC. This chain uses TRBV9 with TRBJ2-6; D remains ambiguous. Trimming stripped 0 bases from V and 3 bases from J, with 4 bases between. From germline, CDR1 is SGDLS and CDR2 YYNGEE. The CDR3 loop spans 14 amino acids.

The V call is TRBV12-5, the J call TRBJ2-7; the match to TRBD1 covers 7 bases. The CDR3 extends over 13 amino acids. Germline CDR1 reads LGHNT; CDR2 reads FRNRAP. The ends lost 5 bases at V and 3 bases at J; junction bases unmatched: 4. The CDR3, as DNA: TGTGCTAGTGGTACGGGACAGTTCTACGAGCAGTACTTC. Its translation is CASGTGQFYEQYF.

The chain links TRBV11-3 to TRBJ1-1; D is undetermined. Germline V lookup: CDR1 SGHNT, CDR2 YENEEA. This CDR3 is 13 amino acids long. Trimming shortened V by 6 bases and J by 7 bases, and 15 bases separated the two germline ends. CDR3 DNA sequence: TGTGCCAGCAGACTAGACTATGGGAGTGAAGCTTTCTTT. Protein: CASRLDYGSEAFF.

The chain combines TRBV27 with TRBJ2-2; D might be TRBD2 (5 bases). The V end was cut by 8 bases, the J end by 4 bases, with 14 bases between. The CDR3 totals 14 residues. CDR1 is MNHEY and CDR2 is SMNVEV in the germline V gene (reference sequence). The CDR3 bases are TGTGCCAGCCGGGGATTGGGTCCCACCGGGGAGCTGTTTTTT. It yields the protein CASRGLGPTGELFF.

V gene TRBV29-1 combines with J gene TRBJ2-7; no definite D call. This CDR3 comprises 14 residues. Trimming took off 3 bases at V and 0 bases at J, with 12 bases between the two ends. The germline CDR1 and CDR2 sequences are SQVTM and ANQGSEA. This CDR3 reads CSVELPVSSYEQYF. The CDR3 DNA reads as TGCAGCGTTGAGTTACCCGTGAGCTCCTACGAGCAGTACTTC.

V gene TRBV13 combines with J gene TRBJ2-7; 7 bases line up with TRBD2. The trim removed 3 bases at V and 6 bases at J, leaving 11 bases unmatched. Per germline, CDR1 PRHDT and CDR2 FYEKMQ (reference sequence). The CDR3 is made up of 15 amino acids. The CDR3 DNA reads TGTGCCAGCAGCTTTCCATCCAGCGGGGTAAGCGAGCAGTACTTC. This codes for CASSFPSSGVSEQYF.

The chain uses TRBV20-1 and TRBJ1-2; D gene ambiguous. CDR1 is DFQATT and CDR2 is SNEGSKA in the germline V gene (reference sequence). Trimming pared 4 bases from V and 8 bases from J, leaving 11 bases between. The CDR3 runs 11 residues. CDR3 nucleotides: TGCAGTGCTACGGGGATTTGCGGCTACACCTTC. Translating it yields CSATGICGYTF.

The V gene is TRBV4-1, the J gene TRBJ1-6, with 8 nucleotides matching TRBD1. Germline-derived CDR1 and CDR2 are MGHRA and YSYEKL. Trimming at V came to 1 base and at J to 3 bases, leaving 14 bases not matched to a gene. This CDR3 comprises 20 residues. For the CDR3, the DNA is TGCGCCAGCAGCCAAGTTCATCAGCGGACAGGGAATCGCTATAATTCACCCCTCCACTTT. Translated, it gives CASSQVHQRTGNRYNSPLHF.

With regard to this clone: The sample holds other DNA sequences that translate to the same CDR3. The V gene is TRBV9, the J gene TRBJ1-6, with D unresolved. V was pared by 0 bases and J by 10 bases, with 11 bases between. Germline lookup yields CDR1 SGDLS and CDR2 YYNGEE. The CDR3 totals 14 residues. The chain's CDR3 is CASSVDHSLSPLHF. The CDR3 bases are TGTGCCAGCAGCGTAGACCACAGCCTCTCACCCCTCCACTTT.

CDR3 DNA sequence: TGCGCCAGCAGCCAGCTCGGGACAGGGGAGTCACCCCTCCACTTT. It translates to CASSQLGTGESPLHF. The rearrangement uses TRBV4-1 and TRBJ1-6; 10 nucleotides line up with TRBD1. Per germline, CDR1 MGHRA and CDR2 YSYEKL. The CDR3 covers 15 residues. V was clipped by 3 bases and J by 10 bases; unmatched bases: 6.

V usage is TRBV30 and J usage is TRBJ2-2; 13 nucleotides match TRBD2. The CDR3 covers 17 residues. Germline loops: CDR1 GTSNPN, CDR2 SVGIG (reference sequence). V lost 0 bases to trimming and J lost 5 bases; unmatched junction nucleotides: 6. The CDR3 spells CAWSVEGGLAGTGELFF. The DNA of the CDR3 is TGTGCCTGGAGTGTAGAAGGGGGACTAGCGGGGACCGGGGAGCTGTTTTTT.

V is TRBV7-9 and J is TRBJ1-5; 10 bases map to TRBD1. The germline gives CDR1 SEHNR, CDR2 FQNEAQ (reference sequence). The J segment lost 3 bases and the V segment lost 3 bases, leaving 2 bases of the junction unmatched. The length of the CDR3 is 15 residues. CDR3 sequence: CASSLGTGVNQPQHF. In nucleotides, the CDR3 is TGTGCCAGCAGCTTGGGGACAGGGGTCAATCAGCCCCAGCATTTT.

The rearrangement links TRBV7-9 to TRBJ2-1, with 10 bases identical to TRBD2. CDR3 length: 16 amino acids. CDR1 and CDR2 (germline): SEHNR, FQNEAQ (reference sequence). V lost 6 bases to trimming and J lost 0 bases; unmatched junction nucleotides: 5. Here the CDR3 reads CASRIAGGISYNEQFF. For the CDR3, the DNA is TGTGCCAGCAGAATAGCGGGGGGCATCTCCTACAATGAGCAGTTCTTC.